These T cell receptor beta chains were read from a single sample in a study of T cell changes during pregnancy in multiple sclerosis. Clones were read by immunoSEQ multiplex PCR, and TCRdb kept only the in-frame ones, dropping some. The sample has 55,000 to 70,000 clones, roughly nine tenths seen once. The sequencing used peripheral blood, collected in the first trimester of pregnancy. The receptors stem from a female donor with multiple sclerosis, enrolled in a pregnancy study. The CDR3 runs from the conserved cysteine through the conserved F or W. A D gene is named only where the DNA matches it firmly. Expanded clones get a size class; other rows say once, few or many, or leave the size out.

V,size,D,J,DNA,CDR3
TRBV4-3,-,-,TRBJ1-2,TGCGCCAGCAGCCAAGATCAGTCCTGGACGGAGGCGGACTACACCTTC,CASSQDQSWTEADYTF
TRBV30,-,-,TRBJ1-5,TGTGCCTGGAGTGTAGCCGGAGGAGGTCAGCCCCAGCATTTT,CAWSVAGGGQPQHF
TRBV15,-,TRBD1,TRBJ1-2,TGTGCCACCAGCAGGAACCGGGACAGGGTCTATGGCTACACCTTC,CATSRNRDRVYGYTF
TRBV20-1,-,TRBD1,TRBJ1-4,TGCAGTGCAAAGACAGGGGAAAAACTGTTTTTT,CSAKTGEKLFF
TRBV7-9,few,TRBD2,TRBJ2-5,TGTGCCAGCAGCTCACTTAGCGGGAGGGGGGAGACCCAGTACTTC,CASSSLSGRGETQYF
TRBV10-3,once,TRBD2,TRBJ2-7,TGTGCCATCAGTGCGGTGCAACTAGCGGGGGACTACGAGCAGTACTTC,CAISAVQLAGDYEQYF
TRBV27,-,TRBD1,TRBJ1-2,TGTGCCAGCACTCTCACGTTCGGGACAGGGCACTACACCTTC,CASTLTFGTGHYTF
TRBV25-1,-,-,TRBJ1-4,TGTGCCAGCAGTGAGGCGGTCGAAAAACTGTTTTTT,CASSEAVEKLFF
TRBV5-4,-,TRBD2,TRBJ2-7,TGTGCCAGCAGGCCCGGGACTAGCGGAGGGGGACCCTACGAGCAGTACTTC,CASRPGTSGGGPYEQYF
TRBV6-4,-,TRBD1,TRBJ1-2,TGTGCCAGCAGGGGACAGGGGATGAATGGCTACACCTTC,CASRGQGMNGYTF
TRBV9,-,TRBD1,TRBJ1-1,TGTGCCAGCAGCGGACAGGGGGCGCCGGGTGAAGCTTTCTTT,CASSGQGAPGEAFF
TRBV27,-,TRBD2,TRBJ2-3,TGTGCCAGCAGTTCCGGGGGGGCGGCAGATACGCAGTATTTT,CASSSGGAADTQYF
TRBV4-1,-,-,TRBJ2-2,TGCGCCAGCAGCCAAGATCCGGGTAACACCGGGGAGCTGTTTTTT,CASSQDPGNTGELFF
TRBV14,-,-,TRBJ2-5,TGTGCCAGCAGCCAAGATAGCCTCGGGACCCAGTACTTC,CASSQDSLGTQYF
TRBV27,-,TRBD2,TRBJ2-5,TGTGCCAGCAGATCCAGCGGGGTCCCGCAGACCCAGTACTTC,CASRSSGVPQTQYF
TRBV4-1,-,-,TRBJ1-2,TGCGCCAGCAGCCAAGACAGGGGTCGGGGCTACACCTTC,CASSQDRGRGYTF
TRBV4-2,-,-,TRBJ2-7,TGTGCCAGCAGCCAAGGTAGGGCAGGGGAATCCTACGAGCAGTACTTC,CASSQGRAGESYEQYF
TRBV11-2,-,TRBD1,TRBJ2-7,TGTGCCAGCAGCTTCCACGGACAGGGTTTCTACGAGCAGTACTTC,CASSFHGQGFYEQYF
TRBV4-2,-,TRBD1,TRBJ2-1,TGTGCCAGCAGCCAAGCGACGACAGGGGGCGATGAGCAGTTCTTC,CASSQATTGGDEQFF
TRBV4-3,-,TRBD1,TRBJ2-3,TGCGCCAGCAGCCAGATGGGTGTGGGACAGGGGGCAGATACGCAGTATTTT,CASSQMGVGQGADTQYF
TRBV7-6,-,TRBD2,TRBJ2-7,TGTGCCAGCAGCTTATCCCTAGCGGGAGAGTATGAGCAGTACTTC,CASSLSLAGEYEQYF
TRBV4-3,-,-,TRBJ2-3,TGCGCCAGCAGCCGAAGTAAGCCAGATACGCAGTATTTT,CASSRSKPDTQYF
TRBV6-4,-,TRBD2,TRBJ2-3,TGTGCCAGCAGTGAAGGGACTAGCGGGAGTAAGCAGTATTTT,CASSEGTSGSKQYF
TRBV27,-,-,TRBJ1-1,TGTGCCAGCAGTCCCCGCTCGTCTCACGCTAAGACTGAAGCTTTCTTT,CASSPRSSHAKTEAFF
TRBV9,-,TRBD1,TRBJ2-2,TGTGCCAGCCGGGACAGGGGAAACGGGGAGCTGTTTTTT,CASRDRGNGELFF
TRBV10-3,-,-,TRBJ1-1,TGTGCCATCAGTGAACCAGAGAACACTGAAGCTTTCTTT,CAISEPENTEAFF
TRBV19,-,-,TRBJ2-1,TGTGCCAGTAGTCCCGAGGGAGTCAATGCTGAGCAGTTCTTC,CASSPEGVNAEQFF
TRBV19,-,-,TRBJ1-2,TGTGCCAGTAGTACGGTGGGGGGGACTACCTATGGCTACACCTTC,CASSTVGGTTYGYTF
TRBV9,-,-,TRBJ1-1,TGTGCCAGCAGCGGACAGAGCACTATGAACACTGAAGCTTTCTTT,CASSGQSTMNTEAFF
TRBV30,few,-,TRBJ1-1,TGTGCCTGGAACTGGACACCTAACACTGAAGCTTTCTTT,CAWNWTPNTEAFF
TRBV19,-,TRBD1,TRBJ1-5,TGTGCCAGTAGCCAGGGGGCGCAACAGCCCCAGCATTTT,CASSQGAQQPQHF
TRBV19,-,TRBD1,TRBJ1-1,TGTGCCAGTACCCAGACAGGGTTTAAAGGTGAAGCTTTCTTT,CASTQTGFKGEAFF
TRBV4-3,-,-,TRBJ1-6,TGCGCCAGCAGCCAAGATTCCGGGACTAGCTCACCCCTCCACTTT,CASSQDSGTSSPLHF
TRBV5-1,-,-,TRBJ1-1,TGCGCCAGCAGCAACGGGGGGCCAACTGAAGCTTTCTTT,CASSNGGPTEAFF
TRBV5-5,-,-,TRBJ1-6,TGTGCCAGCAGCTTGGGCGTTAATAATTCACCCCTCCACTTT,CASSLGVNNSPLHF
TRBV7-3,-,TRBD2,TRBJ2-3,TGTGCCAGCAGCCCAACTAGCGGGGGGACAGATACGCAGTATTTT,CASSPTSGGTDTQYF
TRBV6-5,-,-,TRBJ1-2,TGTGCCAGCAGTTCCCAGGGAAATGGCTACACCTTC,CASSSQGNGYTF
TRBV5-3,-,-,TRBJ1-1,TGTGCCAGAAGCTTGGTGAGTTTGTCTGAGGAAGCTTTCTTT,CARSLVSLSEEAFF
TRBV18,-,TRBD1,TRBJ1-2,TGTGCCAGCTCACCAGACAGGGACTATGGCTACACCTTC,CASSPDRDYGYTF
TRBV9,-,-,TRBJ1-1,TGTGCCAGCAGCGTATGGGGCGGCACTGAAGCTTTCTTT,CASSVWGGTEAFF